The clone carrying this T cell receptor (beta chain) appeared many times. Its cognate antigen is unknown. This specimen belongs to a study of identical twins. Healthy Caucasian individuals made up all the donors. V gave up 4 bases and J gave up 3 bases; unmatched junction bases: 7. The length of the CDR3 is 16 residues. The V gene's germline CDR1 is MNHEY and CDR2 SVGAGI. Study results and caveats: Insertion counts were lower in abundant cord blood beta clonotypes, a trend that memory repertoires did not show.

Template switching (which added a universal primer site) was used, and cDNA carried unique molecular identifiers. Via MiXCR, TCRdb re-called the 5' RACE reads, giving one row per CDR3 protein. Of 350,000 to 500,000 distinct CDR3 sequences listed, around 18% are singletons. The sample taken for sequencing was naive T cells sorted from blood. The clonotype was recovered from a man aged 45-65 years in good health. The chain joins TRBV6-5 to TRBJ2-1; 9 nucleotides match TRBD2. The CDR3 loop reads CASSFGGRAVYNEQFF. The CDR3 DNA is TGTGCCAGCAGTTTCGGCGGGAGGGCCGTCTACAATGAGCAGTTCTTC.